This T cell receptor (beta chain) was sequenced for a study of blood T cell repertoires in COVID-19. On the study more broadly: COVID-19 samples, acute and convalescent, were from the United States, Italy and Spain.

Germline CDR1 and CDR2: SGHRS and YFSETQ. After removal of 4 bases from V and 5 bases from J, the junction contained 7 bases not matched to a gene. This CDR3 is 15 amino acids long. Methods used by the authors: The assay estimated nucleated cells by amplifying reference gene primers. Libraries were prepared by immunoSEQ multiplex PCR; TCRdb keeps only in-frame clonotypes and omits some of them. The DNA gave D and trimming, while V, J and clone size come from that table. The sample contains 650,000 to 800,000 clones, 85% to 90% of which appear only once. The chain joins TRBV5-1 to TRBJ1-5, with TRBD1 matching over 9 bases. The TCR sequence derives from a woman under 30 with acute or convalescent COVID-19. Input material: peripheral blood. This CDR3 reads CASSPGQGYHQPQHF. CDR3 DNA: TGCGCCAGCAGCCCGGGACAGGGTTATCATCAGCCCCAGCATTTT. Combining the CDR3 with reference TRBV5-1 and TRBJ1-5 gives the whole variable domain KAGVTQTPRYLIKTRGQQVTLSCSPISGHRSVSWYQQTPGQGLQFLFEYFSETQRNKGNFPGRFSGRQFSNSRSEMNVSTLELGDSALYLCASSPGQGYHQPQHFGDGTRLSIL.